This T cell receptor beta chain was profiled in a study of cytomegalovirus exposure and HLA in healthy donors. General study findings and limits: The records held CMV serostatus as the only immune exposure information. Exclusion as indistinguishable affected some V segments, including TRBV6-2 and TRBV6-3.

The primer mix had 60 Vbeta and 13 Jbeta primers. The method was immunoSEQ multiplex PCR; TCRdb's version includes in-frame clones alone and lacks a portion of them. The sample contains some 130,000 clones, 55% to 80% of which appear only once. The CDR3 spans 13 residues. V was clipped by 11 bases and J by 2 bases, with 15 bases between them. The germline V gene has CDR1 MNHNS and CDR2 SASEGT. Concerning this clone itself: Its antigen remains unidentified.

Sequencing was carried out using PBMCs. The clonotype originates from a woman aged 40-49 years in good health and CMV-seronegative. J is TRBJ1-1 and V is TRBV6-1, with D uncertain. The CDR3 here is CAGSRDGNTEAFF. The CDR3 region has the DNA TGTGCCGGATCCCGGGATGGAAACACTGAAGCTTTCTTT.